The T cell receptor beta chain under discussion was sequenced for a study of blood T cell repertoires in COVID-19. Study-level information: The origin of the acute and convalescent COVID-19 samples was the United States, Italy and Spain. T cells, B-cell-depleted T cells, or PBMCs supplied cDNA or gDNA.

Germline V gene lookup returns CDR1 SNHLY and CDR2 FYNNEI. The CDR3 totals 16 residues. V shed 4 bases and J shed 3 bases, with 18 bases lying between them. TCRdb keeps only in-frame clones here, not all; method: immunoSEQ multiplex PCR. The sample lists 150,000 or so clones, about 86% occurring once. Sequencing input: peripheral blood. The sequence was obtained from a woman in her fifties or sixties with acute or convalescent COVID-19. The V and J genes are TRBV2 and TRBJ1-1; D perhaps matches TRBD1 (6 bases). CDR3 DNA: TGTGCCAGCAGTGGAGACTGGACAGTTAGTCACACTGAAGCTTTCTTT. It translates to CASSGDWTVSHTEAFF.